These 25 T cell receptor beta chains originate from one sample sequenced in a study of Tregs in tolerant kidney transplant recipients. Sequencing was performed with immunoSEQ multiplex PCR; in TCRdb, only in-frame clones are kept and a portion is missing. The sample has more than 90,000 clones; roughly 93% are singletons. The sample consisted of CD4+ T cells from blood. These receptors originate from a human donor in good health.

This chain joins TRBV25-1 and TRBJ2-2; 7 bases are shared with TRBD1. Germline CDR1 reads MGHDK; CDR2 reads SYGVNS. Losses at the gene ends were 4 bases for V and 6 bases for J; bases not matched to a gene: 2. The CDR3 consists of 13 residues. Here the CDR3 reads CASSGQGAGELFF. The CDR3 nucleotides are TGTGCCAGCAGTGGTCAGGGGGCCGGGGAGCTGTTTTTT.

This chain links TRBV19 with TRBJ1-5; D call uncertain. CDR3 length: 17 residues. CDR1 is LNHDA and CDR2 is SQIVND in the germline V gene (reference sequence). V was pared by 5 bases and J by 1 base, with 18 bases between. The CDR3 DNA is TGTGCCAGTAGTGTGGGCAGGCGGTTGGGGAGCAATCAGCCCCAGCATTTT. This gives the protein CASSVGRRLGSNQPQHF.

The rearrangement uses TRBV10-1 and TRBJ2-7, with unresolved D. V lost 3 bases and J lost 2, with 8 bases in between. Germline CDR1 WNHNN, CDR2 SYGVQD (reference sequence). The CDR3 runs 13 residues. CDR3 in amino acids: CASSERVTYEQYF. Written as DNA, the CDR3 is TGCGCCAGCAGTGAAAGGGTTACCTACGAGCAGTACTTC.

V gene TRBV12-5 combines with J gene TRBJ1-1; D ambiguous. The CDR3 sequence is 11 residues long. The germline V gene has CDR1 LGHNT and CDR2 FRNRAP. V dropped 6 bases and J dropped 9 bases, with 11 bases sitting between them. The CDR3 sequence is CASGNGYQAFF. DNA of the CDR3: TGTGCTAGTGGGAACGGATACCAAGCTTTCTTT.

The CDR3: CASSTGGTGGYTF. CDR3 sequence (DNA): TGCGCCAGCAGCACAGGGGGAACTGGTGGCTACACCTTC. The gene calls are TRBV5-1 and TRBJ1-2; 8 positions match TRBD1. The V segment lost 4 bases and the J segment 7 bases; nucleotides outside the gene matches: 6. CDR1 SGHRS and CDR2 YFSETQ come from the germline V gene. The CDR3 runs to 13 residues.

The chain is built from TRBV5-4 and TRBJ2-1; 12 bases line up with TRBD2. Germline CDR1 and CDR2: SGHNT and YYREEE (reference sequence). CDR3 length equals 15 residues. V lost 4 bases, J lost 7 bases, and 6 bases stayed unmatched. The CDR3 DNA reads TGTGCCAGCAGCCAACTAGCGGGAGGTCATAATGAGCAGTTCTTC. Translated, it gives CASSQLAGGHNEQFF.

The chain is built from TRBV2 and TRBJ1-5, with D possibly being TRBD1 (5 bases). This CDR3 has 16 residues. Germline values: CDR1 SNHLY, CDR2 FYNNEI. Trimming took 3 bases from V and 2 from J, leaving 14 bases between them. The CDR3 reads CASSDYKGRGNQPQHF. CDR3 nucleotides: TGTGCCAGCAGTGACTATAAGGGGCGCGGCAATCAGCCCCAGCATTTT.

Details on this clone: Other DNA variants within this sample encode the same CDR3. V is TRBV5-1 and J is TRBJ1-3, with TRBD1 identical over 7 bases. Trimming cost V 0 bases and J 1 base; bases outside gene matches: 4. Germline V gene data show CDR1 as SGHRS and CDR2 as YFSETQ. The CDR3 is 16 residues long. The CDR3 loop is CASSLAGRGSGNTIYF. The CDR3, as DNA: TGCGCCAGCAGCTTGGCGGGCAGGGGGTCTGGAAACACCATATATTTT.

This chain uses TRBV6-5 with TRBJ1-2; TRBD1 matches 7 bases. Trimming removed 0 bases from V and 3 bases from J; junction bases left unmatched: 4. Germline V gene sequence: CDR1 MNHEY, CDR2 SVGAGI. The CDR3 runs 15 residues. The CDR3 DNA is TGTGCCAGCAGTTACTCGCGCAGGGGGGACTATGGCTACACCTTC. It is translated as CASSYSRRGDYGYTF.

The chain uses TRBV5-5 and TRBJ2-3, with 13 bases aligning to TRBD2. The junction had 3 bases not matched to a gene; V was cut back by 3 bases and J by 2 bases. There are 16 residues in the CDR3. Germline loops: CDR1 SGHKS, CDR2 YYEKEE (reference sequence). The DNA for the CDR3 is TGTGCCAGCAGCTATGGGACTAGCGGGACCACAGATACGCAGTATTTT. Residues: CASSYGTSGTTDTQYF.

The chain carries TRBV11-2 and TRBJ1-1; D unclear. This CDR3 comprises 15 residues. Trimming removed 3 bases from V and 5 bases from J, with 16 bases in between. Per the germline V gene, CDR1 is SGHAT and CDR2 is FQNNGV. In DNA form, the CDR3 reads TGTGCCAGCAGCTTCGCGGGTGGAGTGGGGACTGAAGCTTTCTTT. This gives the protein CASSFAGGVGTEAFF.

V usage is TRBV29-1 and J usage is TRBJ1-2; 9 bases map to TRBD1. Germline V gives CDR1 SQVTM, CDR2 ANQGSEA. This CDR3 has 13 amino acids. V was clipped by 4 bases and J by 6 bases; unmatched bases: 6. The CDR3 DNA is TGCAGCGTTGCTCCGGGACAGGGTGATGGCTACACCTTC. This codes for CSVAPGQGDGYTF.

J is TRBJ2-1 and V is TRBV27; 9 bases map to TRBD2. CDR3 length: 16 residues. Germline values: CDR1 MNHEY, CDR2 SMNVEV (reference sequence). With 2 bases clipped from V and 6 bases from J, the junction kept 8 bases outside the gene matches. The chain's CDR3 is CASSLSAGGPGNEQFF. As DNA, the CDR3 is TGTGCCAGCAGTTTAAGTGCGGGAGGGCCAGGCAATGAGCAGTTCTTC.

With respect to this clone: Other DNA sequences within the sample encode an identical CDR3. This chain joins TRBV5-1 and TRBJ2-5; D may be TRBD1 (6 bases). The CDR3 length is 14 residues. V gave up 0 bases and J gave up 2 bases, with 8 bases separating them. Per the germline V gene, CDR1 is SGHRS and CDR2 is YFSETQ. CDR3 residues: CASSLGGTQETQYF. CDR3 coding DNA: TGCGCCAGCAGCTTGGGGGGGACACAAGAGACCCAGTACTTC.

CDR3 protein: CASSYSAGGAGNTIYF. CDR3 DNA: TGTGCCAGCAGTTACTCGGCAGGGGGAGCTGGAAACACCATATATTTT. V is TRBV6-5 and J is TRBJ1-3; 7 bases map to TRBD1. V shed 0 bases, J shed 2 bases, and the junction held 4 bases outside the gene matches. Germline V lookup: CDR1 MNHEY, CDR2 SVGAGI. This CDR3 has 16 residues.

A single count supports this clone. The CDR3 coding sequence is TGCAGCGTTCGACGGAACACTGAAGCTTTCTTT. Residues: CSVRRNTEAFF. The J gene is TRBJ1-1, the V gene TRBV29-1; no clear D. Germline CDR1 is SQVTM and CDR2 is ANQGSEA. Trimming pared 5 bases from V and 1 base from J, leaving 5 bases between. This CDR3 contains 11 residues.

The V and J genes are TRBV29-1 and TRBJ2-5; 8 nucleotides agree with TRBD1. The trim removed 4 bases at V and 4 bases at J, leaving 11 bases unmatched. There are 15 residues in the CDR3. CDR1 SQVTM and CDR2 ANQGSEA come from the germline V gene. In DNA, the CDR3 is TGCAGCGTTGTGACCTGGGCACAGGGGGTAGAGACCCAGTACTTC. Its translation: CSVVTWAQGVETQYF. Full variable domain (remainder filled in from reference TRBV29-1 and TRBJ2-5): SAVISQKPSRDICQRGTSLTIQCQVDSQVTMMFWYRQQPGQSLTLIATANQGSEATYESGFVIDKFPISRPNLTFSTLTVSNMSPEDSSIYLCSVVTWAQGVETQYFGPGTRLLVL.

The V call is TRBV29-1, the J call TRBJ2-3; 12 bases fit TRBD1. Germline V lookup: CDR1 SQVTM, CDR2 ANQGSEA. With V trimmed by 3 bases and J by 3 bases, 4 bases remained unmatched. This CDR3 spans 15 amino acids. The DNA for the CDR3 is TGCAGCGTTGACGGGACAGGGGGCCTAACAGATACGCAGTATTTT. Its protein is CSVDGTGGLTDTQYF.

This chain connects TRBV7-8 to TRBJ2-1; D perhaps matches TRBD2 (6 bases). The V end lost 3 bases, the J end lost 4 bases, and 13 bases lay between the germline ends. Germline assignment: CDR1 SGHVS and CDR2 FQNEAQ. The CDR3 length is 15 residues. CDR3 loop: CASSLGQRVYNEQFF. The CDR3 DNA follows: TGTGCCAGCAGCTTGGGCCAGCGGGTTTACAATGAGCAGTTCTTC.

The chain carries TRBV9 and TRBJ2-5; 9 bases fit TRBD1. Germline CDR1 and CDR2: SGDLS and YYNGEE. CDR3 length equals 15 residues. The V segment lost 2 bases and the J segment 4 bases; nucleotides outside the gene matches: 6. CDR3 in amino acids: CASSVAGTGLETQYF. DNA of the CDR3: TGTGCCAGCAGCGTGGCGGGGACAGGGTTAGAGACCCAGTACTTC.

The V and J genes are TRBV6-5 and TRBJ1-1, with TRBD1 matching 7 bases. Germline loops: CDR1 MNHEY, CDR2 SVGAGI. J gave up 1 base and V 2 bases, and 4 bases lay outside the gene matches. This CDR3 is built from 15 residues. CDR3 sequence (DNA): TGTGCCAGCAGTTACAGGACAGGCACGAACACTGAAGCTTTCTTT. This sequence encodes CASSYRTGTNTEAFF.

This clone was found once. The DNA for the CDR3 is TGTGCCAGCAGCGTACAAGGGGGCGCCGGCTATGGCTACACCTTC. It encodes CASSVQGGAGYGYTF. The J gene is TRBJ1-2, the V gene TRBV9; 7 bases align to TRBD1. There are 15 residues in the CDR3. Germline CDR1 is SGDLS and CDR2 is YYNGEE. The trim removed 1 base at V and 4 bases at J, leaving 7 bases unmatched.

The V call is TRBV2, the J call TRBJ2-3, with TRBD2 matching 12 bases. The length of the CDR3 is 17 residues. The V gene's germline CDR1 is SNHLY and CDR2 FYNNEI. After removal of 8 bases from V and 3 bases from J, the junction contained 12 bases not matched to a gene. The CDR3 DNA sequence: TGTGCCAGCCCCGGGGGACTAGCGGGCGAACCTACAGATACGCAGTATTTT. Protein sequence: CASPGGLAGEPTDTQYF.

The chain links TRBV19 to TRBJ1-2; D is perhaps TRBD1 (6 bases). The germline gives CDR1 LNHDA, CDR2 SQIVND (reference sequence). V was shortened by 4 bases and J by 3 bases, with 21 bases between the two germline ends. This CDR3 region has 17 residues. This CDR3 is CASSTSGVYRVDYGYTF. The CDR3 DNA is TGTGCCAGTAGTACGAGTGGAGTCTACAGGGTGGACTATGGCTACACCTTC.

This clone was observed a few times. The CDR3 sequence: CASGRDRGPTGELFF. For the CDR3, the DNA is TGCGCCAGCGGGAGGGACAGGGGGCCAACCGGGGAGCTGTTTTTT. V and J are TRBV10-1 and TRBJ2-2; 12 bases align to TRBD1. The CDR3 is 15 residues long. J was trimmed by 5 bases and V by 8 bases; bases with no gene match: 6. Germline loops: CDR1 WNHNN, CDR2 SYGVQD (reference sequence).